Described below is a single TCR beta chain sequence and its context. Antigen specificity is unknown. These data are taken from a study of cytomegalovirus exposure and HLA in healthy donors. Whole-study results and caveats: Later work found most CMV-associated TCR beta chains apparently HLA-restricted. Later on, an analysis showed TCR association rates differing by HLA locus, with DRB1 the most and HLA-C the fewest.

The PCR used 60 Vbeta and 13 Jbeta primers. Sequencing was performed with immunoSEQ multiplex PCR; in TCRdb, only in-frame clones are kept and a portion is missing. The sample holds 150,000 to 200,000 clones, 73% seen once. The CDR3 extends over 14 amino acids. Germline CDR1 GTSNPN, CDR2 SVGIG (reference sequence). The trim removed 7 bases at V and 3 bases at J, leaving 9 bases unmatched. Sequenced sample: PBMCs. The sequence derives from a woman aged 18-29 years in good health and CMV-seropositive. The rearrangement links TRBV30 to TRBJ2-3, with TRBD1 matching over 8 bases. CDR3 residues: CASRTGQGTDTQYF. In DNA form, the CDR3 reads TGTGCCTCCCGAACCGGACAGGGAACAGATACGCAGTATTTT.